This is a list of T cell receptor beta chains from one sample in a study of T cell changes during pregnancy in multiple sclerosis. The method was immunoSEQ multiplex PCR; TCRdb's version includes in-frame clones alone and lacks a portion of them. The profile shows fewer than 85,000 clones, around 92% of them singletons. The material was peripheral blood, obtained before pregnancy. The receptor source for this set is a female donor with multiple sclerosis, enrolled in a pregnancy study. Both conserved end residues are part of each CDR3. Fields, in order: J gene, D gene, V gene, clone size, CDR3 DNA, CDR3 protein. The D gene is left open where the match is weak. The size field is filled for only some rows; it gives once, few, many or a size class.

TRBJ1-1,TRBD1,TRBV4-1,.,TGCGCCAGCAGCCAAGCAGCGGGTCGGACAGGGGGCACTGAAGCTTTCTTT,CASSQAAGRTGGTEAFF
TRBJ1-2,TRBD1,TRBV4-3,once,TGCGCCAGCAGCCCCGACTCGACAGGGGACTATGGCTACACCTTC,CASSPDSTGDYGYTF
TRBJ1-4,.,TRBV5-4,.,TGTGCCAGCAGCTTCGGCAGGGGTGGGGAAAAACTGTTTTTT,CASSFGRGGEKLFF
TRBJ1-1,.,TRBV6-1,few,TGTGCCAGAGCTAATGAAGCTTTCTTT,CARANEAFF
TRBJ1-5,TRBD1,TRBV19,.,TGTGCCAGTAGTAGTCACAGGGGTAGCAATCAGCCCCAGCATTTT,CASSSHRGSNQPQHF
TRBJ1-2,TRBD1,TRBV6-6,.,TGTGCCAGCAGCTCCTCCCCCAGACAGGGGGCGGGAGGCTACACCTTC,CASSSSPRQGAGGYTF
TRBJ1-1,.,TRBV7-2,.,TGTGCCAGCAGCTTAGTGGGGCGCGGTCGCACTGAAGCTTTCTTT,CASSLVGRGRTEAFF
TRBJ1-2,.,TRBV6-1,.,TGTGCCAGCAGTGAAGCGGCGGGACCCGAAACGGGCTACACCTTC,CASSEAAGPETGYTF
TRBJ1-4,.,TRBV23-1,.,TGCGCCAGCAGTCAAGGCCAGCGGGGCGAAAAACTGTTTTTT,CASSQGQRGEKLFF
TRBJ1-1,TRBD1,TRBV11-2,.,TGTGCCAGCAGCTTAGAGCGGACAGGGACCTTAAACACTGAAGCTTTCTTT,CASSLERTGTLNTEAFF
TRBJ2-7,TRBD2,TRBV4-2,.,TGTGCCAGCAGCCTAACCCGGACTAGCGACACTTCCTACGAGCAGTACTTC,CASSLTRTSDTSYEQYF
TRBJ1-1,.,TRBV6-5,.,TGTGCCAGCCTCAGCGGGCGAGGGTATACTGAAGCTTTCTTT,CASLSGRGYTEAFF
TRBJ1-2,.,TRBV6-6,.,TGTGCCAGCAGGTCCGACCTCGGGGTTCTGCGCTATGGCTACACCTTC,CASRSDLGVLRYGYTF
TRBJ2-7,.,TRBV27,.,TGTGCCAGCAGTTTATTCCAGGGATTCTCCTACGAGCAGTACTTC,CASSLFQGFSYEQYF
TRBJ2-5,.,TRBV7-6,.,TGTGCCAGCAGCCTTCAAGAGACCCAGTACTTC,CASSLQETQYF
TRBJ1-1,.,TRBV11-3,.,TGTGCCAGCAGCAAGGGGTTTGACACTGAAGCTTTCTTT,CASSKGFDTEAFF
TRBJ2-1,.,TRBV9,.,TGTGCCAGCAGCGTTGGGGCAACTTCCTACAATGAGCAGTTCTTC,CASSVGATSYNEQFF
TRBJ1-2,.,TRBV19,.,TGTGCCAGTAGTAGGCTCAAAAGTATGGATGGCTACACCTTC,CASSRLKSMDGYTF
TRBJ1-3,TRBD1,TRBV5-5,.,TGTGCCAGCAGCATAGGACAGGCGGCCTCTGGAAACACCATATATTTT,CASSIGQAASGNTIYF
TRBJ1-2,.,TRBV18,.,TGTGCCAGCTCACCACCCAGGCAGGGGCCTAACTATGGCTACACCTTC,CASSPPRQGPNYGYTF
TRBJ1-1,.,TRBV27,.,TGTGCCAGCAGTCCCCGACTGAGCACTGAAGCTTTCTTT,CASSPRLSTEAFF
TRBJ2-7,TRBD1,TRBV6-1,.,TGTGCCAGCAGTCACACAGGGGACCACGAGCAGTACTTC,CASSHTGDHEQYF
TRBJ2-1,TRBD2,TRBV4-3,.,TGCGCCAGCAGCCAAGAAGGGATACTAGCGGGGGGATTTTTTGAGCAGTTCTTC,CASSQEGILAGGFFEQFF
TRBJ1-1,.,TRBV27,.,TGTGCCAGCAGTAGTTCATCGGGGATTAACACTGAAGCTTTCTTT,CASSSSSGINTEAFF
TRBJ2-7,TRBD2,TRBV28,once,TGTGCCAGCCTACCGGGGGGGCAATACGAGCAGTACTTC,CASLPGGQYEQYF